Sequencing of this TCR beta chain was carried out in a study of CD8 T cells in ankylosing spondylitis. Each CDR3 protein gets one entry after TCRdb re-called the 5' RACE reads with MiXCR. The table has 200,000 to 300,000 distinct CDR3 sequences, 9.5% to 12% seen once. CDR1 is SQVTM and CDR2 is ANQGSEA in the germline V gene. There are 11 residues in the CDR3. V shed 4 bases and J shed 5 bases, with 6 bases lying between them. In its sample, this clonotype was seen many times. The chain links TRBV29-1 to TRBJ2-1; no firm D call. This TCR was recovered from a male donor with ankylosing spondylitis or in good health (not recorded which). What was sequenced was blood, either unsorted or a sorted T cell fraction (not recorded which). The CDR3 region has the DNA TGCAGCGTTGGAAGGGACAATGAGCAGTTCTTC. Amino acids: CSVGRDNEQFF.